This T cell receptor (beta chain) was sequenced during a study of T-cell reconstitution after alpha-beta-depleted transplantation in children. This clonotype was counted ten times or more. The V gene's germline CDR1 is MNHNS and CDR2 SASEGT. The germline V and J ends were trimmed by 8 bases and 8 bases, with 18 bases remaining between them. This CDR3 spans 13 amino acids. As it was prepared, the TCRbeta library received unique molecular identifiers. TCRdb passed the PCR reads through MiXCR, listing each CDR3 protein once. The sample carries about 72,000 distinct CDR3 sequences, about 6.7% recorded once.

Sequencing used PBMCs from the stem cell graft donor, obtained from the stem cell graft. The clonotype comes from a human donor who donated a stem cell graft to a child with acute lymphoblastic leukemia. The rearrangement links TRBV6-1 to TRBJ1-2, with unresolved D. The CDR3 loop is CASAPRRDRGYTF. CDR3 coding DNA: TGTGCCAGCGCCCCCAGGCGTGATAGGGGCTACACCTTC.